This TCR beta chain is drawn from a study of OX40 agonist ivuxolimab in advanced cancers. Study at large: One hepatocellular carcinoma and two cutaneous melanoma patients partially responded.

V shed 4 bases and J shed 7 bases, with 15 bases lying between them. The germline CDR1 and CDR2 sequences are SGDLS and YYNGEE. This CDR3 region has 14 residues. Data came from immunoSEQ multiplex PCR; TCRdb stores just in-frame clones and leaves some out. The table has about 54,000 clones, more than 85% seen once. Sequenced material: CD4+ or CD8+ T cells sorted from blood, taken in a trial of the OX40 agonist ivuxolimab. The chain couples TRBV9 to TRBJ2-1; a possible D gene is TRBD2 (6 bases). This clonotype was obtained from an adult with an advanced solid tumor such as melanoma, head and neck, liver or kidney cancer. CDR3 loop: CASSTQTSKNEQFF. The CDR3 DNA is TGTGCCAGCAGCACCCAGACTAGTAAGAATGAGCAGTTCTTC.